Sequencing of this T cell receptor beta chain was carried out in a study of cytomegalovirus exposure and HLA in healthy donors. Study-wide results and limits: Productive status was seen about 87% or about 30% of the time for most TCR beta V segments in an earlier analysis. Later work found most CMV-associated TCR beta chains apparently HLA-restricted.

The PCR employed 60 Vbeta primers together with 13 Jbeta primers. The assay was immunoSEQ multiplex PCR, and TCRdb's table has in-frame clones only and misses some. The sample yields under 200,000 clones, roughly 80% seen once. CDR3 length equals 14 residues. Germline V gene data show CDR1 as LNHNV and CDR2 as YYDKDF (reference sequence). Deletions cut 3 bases from V and 2 bases from J, with 8 bases between. Turning to this clone: The antigen remains unidentified.

The sequence derives from a man aged 40-55 years in good health and CMV-seropositive. Material: PBMCs. The V and J genes are TRBV15 and TRBJ1-3; the D is unclear. CDR3 in amino acids: CATSSPIPGNTIYF. The CDR3 nucleotides are TGTGCCACCAGCAGTCCCATTCCTGGAAACACCATATATTTT.